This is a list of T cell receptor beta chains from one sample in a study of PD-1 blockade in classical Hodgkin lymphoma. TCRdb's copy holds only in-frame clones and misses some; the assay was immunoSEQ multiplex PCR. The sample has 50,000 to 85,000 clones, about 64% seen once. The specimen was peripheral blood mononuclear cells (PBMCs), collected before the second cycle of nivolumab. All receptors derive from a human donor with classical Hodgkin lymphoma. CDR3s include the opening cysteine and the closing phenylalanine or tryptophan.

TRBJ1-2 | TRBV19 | CASRRVQGDNYGYTF
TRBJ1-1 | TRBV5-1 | CASSLQGMNTEAFF
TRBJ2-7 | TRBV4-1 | CASSQGRGGEQYF
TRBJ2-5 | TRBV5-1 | CASSLRIDSQETQYF
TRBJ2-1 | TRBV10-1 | CASSEGRDEQFF
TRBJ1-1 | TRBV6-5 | CASSYGQFTEAFF
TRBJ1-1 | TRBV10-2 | CASKRVKDTEAFF
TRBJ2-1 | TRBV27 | CASSPTRAHYNEQFF
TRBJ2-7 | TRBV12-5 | CASGDAPFSPYEQYF
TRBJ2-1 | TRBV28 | CASSSPGEVQPYNEQFF
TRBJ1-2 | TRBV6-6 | CASSDPGGGQYGYTF
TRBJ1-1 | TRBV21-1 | CASSKGAGGRQNTEAFF
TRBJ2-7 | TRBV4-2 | CASSPRSQLAGIYF
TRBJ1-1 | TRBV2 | CASNSPGLNTEAFF
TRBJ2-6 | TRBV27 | CASRTSSSGANVLTF
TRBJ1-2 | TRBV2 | CASSEAERAGYTF
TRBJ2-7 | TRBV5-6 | CASSLRGKGYEQYF
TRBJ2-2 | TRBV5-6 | CASSSDWDGGPGELFF
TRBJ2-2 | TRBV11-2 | CASSRLAGNTGELFF
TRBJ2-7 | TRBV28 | CASSWGAYEQYF
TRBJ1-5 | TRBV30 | CAWTRGNQPQHF
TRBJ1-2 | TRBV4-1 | CASSQVGPSDYGYTF
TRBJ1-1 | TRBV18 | CASSPERLGGTEAFF
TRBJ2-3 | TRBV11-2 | CASSPGGPQTADTQYF
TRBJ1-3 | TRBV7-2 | CASSLVAGSSSGNTIYF
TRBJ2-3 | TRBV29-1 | CSGRGGTSGSTDTQYF
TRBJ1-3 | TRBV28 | CASSFGSGNTIYF
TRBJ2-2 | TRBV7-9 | CASSLNRAPNTGELFF
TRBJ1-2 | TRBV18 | CASSPEKGYGYTF
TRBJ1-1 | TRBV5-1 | CASSQMPGTEAFF
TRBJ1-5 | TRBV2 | CASSPRTAGDQPQHF
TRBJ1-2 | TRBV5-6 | CASSLADRVYTF
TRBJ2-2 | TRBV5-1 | CASSLAGQGNGELFF
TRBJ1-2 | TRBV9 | CASERGHGVYGYTF
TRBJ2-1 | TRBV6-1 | CASSEWPGRGGNEQFF
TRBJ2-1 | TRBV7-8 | CASRISGGPYNEQFF
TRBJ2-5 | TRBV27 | CASSLILGGDQETQYF
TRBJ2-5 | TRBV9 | CASSVGNIQETQYF
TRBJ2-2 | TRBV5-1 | CASSLGASHYTGELFF
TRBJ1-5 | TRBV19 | CASSSQGGVYSNQPQHF
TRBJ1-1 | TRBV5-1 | CASSNRKNTEAFF
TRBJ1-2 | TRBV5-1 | CASSLSTGTAYGYTF
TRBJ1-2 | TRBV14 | CASSQVGQYGYTF
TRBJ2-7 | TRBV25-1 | CASSESRTGSYEQYF
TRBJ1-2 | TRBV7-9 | CASSLPPNYGYTF
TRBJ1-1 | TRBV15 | CATSRGGNTEAFF
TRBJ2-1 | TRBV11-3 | CASSLVSGRANEQFF
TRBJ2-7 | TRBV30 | CAWSVVAGAYEQYF
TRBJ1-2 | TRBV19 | CASSDPYDNYGYTF
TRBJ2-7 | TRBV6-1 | CASSAGINSYEQYF
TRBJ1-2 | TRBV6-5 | CASSYGHRYGYTF
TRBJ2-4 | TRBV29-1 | CSVEEGKNIQYF
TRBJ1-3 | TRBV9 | CASSPRTGPTSGNTIYF
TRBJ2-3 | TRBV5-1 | CASSLRTSGGTDTQYF
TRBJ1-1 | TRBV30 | CAWSMGSNTEAFF